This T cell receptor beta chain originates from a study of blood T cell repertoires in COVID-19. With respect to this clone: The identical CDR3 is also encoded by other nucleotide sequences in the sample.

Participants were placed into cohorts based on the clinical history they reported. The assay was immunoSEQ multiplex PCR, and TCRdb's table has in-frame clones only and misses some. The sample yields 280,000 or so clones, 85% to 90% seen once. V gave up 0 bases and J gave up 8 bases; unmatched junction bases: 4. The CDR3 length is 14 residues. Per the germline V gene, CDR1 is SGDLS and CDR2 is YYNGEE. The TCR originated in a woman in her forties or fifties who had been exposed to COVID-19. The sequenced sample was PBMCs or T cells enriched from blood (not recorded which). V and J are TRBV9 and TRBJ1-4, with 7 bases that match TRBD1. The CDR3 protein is CASSVGQGGEKLFF. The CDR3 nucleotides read TGTGCCAGCAGCGTAGGACAGGGTGGAGAAAAACTGTTTTTT.